This note documents a single T cell receptor beta chain sequence. A single record per CDR3 protein comes from TCRdb applying MiXCR to the 5' RACE reads. The sample contains hundreds of thousands of distinct CDR3 sequences, 5.5% to 6.5% of which appear only once. This entry is derived from a study of identical twins. V lost 8 bases, J lost 3 bases, and 9 bases stayed unmatched. This CDR3 region has 16 residues. The germline V gene has CDR1 MNHEY and CDR2 SVGEGT. The receptor's source is a man between 18 and 29 years old in good health. The chain links TRBV6-2 or TRBV6-3 to TRBJ2-1; 11 nucleotides align to TRBD2. The sequenced material came from naive T cells sorted from blood. CDR3 region: CASGGASGRYYNEQFF. In DNA, the CDR3 is TGTGCCAGCGGGGGGGCTAGCGGGAGGTACTACAATGAGCAGTTCTTC.